A selection of T cell receptor beta chains follows, all from one sample in a study of blood T cell repertoires in COVID-19. Sequenced by immunoSEQ multiplex PCR; TCRdb stores in-frame clones only, minus some. This table has 85,000 to 120,000 clones, 70% to 80% appearing once. The sample comprised peripheral blood. The receptors originated from a human donor with acute or convalescent COVID-19. The donor label of this sample is uncertain. CDR3s include the opening cysteine and the closing phenylalanine or tryptophan. D genes are given only for firm matches. Some rows have no size entry. The others give once, few or many, or a class for an expanded clone.

V gene: TRBV29-1
J gene: TRBJ1-5
clone size: once
D gene: TRBD1
CDR3 DNA: TGCAGCGCCGGGACAGGGAATCAGCCCCAGCATTTT
CDR3 protein: CSAGTGNQPQHF

V gene: TRBV7-8
J gene: TRBJ2-1
clone size: -
D gene: -
CDR3 DNA: TGTGCCAGCAGCTGGGGGGGCGGGACAGGAATTGAGCAGTTCTTC
CDR3 protein: CASSWGGGTGIEQFF

V gene: TRBV12-3/TRBV12-4
J gene: TRBJ1-1
clone size: -
D gene: -
CDR3 DNA: TGTGCCAGCAGTTTATTAATGAACACTGAAGCTTTCTTT
CDR3 protein: CASSLLMNTEAFF

V gene: TRBV19
J gene: TRBJ1-3
clone size: -
D gene: -
CDR3 DNA: TGTGCCAGTAGTCCTGCCCAGTGGGCCGCCGGAAACACCATATATTTT
CDR3 protein: CASSPAQWAAGNTIYF

V gene: TRBV5-6
J gene: TRBJ2-7
clone size: many
D gene: -
CDR3 DNA: TGTGCCAGCAGCTCGGACGGGAGCTCCTACGAGCAGTACTTC
CDR3 protein: CASSSDGSSYEQYF

V gene: TRBV4-1
J gene: TRBJ1-1
clone size: -
D gene: TRBD1
CDR3 DNA: TGCGCCAGCAGCCCGCGAGGGGGCGCAACCACTGAAGCTTTCTTT
CDR3 protein: CASSPRGGATTEAFF

V gene: TRBV2
J gene: TRBJ1-4
clone size: -
D gene: -
CDR3 DNA: TGTGCCAGCACGAGGGACTTTAATGAAAAACTGTTTTTT
CDR3 protein: CASTRDFNEKLFF

V gene: TRBV12-2
J gene: TRBJ2-3
clone size: -
D gene: -
CDR3 DNA: TGTGCAAGTCGCTTGAATTTTTGGACAGGGGCTAGCACAGATACGCAGTATTTT
CDR3 protein: CASRLNFWTGASTDTQYF

V gene: TRBV2
J gene: TRBJ1-6
clone size: once
D gene: -
CDR3 DNA: TGTGCCAGTGGACAGAGTAATTCACCCCTCCACTTT
CDR3 protein: CASGQSNSPLHF

V gene: TRBV12-3/TRBV12-4
J gene: TRBJ2-3
clone size: -
D gene: -
CDR3 DNA: TGTGCCAGCAATTCGAGGGCAGATACGCAGTATTTT
CDR3 protein: CASNSRADTQYF

V gene: TRBV7-9
J gene: TRBJ1-2
clone size: once
D gene: -
CDR3 DNA: TGTGCCAGCAGCTTAGGCGCAGGGGAAGAGGGCTACACCTTC
CDR3 protein: CASSLGAGEEGYTF

V gene: TRBV7-2
J gene: TRBJ2-5
clone size: few
D gene: TRBD1
CDR3 DNA: TGTGCCAGCAGCTCGGGACAGGGGGGCGCTCAAGAGACCCAGTACTTC
CDR3 protein: CASSSGQGGAQETQYF

V gene: TRBV19
J gene: TRBJ2-5
clone size: -
D gene: TRBD1
CDR3 DNA: TGTGCCAGTAGCCCGGGACAGCAAGAGACCCAGTACTTC
CDR3 protein: CASSPGQQETQYF

V gene: TRBV6-6
J gene: TRBJ2-2
clone size: -
D gene: -
CDR3 DNA: TGTGCCAGCAGGGAGGAGGGAAGGAACGGGGAGCTGTTTTTT
CDR3 protein: CASREEGRNGELFF

V gene: TRBV9
J gene: TRBJ2-5
clone size: -
D gene: -
CDR3 DNA: TGTGCCAGCAGCTCCCCCCTCAGCGAAGAGACCCAGTACTTC
CDR3 protein: CASSSPLSEETQYF

V gene: TRBV3-1/TRBV3-2
J gene: TRBJ2-4
clone size: -
D gene: -
CDR3 DNA: TGTGCCAGCAGCTGGAGGGAATCTCAAAACATTCAGTACTTC
CDR3 protein: CASSWRESQNIQYF

V gene: TRBV11-2
J gene: TRBJ2-1
clone size: -
D gene: -
CDR3 DNA: TGTGCCAGCAGCTTCAGGGGCCGCTCCTACAATGAGCAGTTCTTC
CDR3 protein: CASSFRGRSYNEQFF

V gene: TRBV4-2
J gene: TRBJ1-2
clone size: -
D gene: -
CDR3 DNA: TGTGCCAGCAGCCAAGATACAGGCAACTATGGCTACACCTTC
CDR3 protein: CASSQDTGNYGYTF

V gene: TRBV7-9
J gene: TRBJ1-6
clone size: -
D gene: TRBD1
CDR3 DNA: TGTGCCAGCAGCTGGACAGGGGGCGGGAATTCACCCCTCCACTTT
CDR3 protein: CASSWTGGGNSPLHF

V gene: TRBV7-3
J gene: TRBJ2-5
clone size: -
D gene: -
CDR3 DNA: TGTGCCAGCAGCTTAGGGGGGACCGCTAGCGAGACCCAGTACTTC
CDR3 protein: CASSLGGTASETQYF

V gene: TRBV7-3
J gene: TRBJ2-3
clone size: once
D gene: TRBD1
CDR3 DNA: TGTGCCAGCAGCCGGGGACAGGGGAGGCCAGATACGCAGTATTTT
CDR3 protein: CASSRGQGRPDTQYF

V gene: TRBV12-3/TRBV12-4
J gene: TRBJ1-6
clone size: once
D gene: -
CDR3 DNA: TGTGCCAGCAGGAGAGTATCTAATTCACCCCTCCACTTT
CDR3 protein: CASRRVSNSPLHF

V gene: TRBV5-1
J gene: TRBJ1-1
clone size: -
D gene: TRBD1
CDR3 DNA: TGCGCCAGCAGCACTAAGACAGGGGCAGGGAACACTGAAGCTTTCTTT
CDR3 protein: CASSTKTGAGNTEAFF

V gene: TRBV25-1
J gene: TRBJ2-1
clone size: -
D gene: -
CDR3 DNA: TGTGCCAGCAGTGAGTTCTGGGACTTTGAGCAGTTCTTC
CDR3 protein: CASSEFWDFEQFF

V gene: TRBV5-1
J gene: TRBJ1-6
clone size: -
D gene: -
CDR3 DNA: TGCGCCAGCAGCCCACAGGATAATTCACCCCTCCACTTT
CDR3 protein: CASSPQDNSPLHF

V gene: TRBV6-5
J gene: TRBJ2-5
clone size: -
D gene: -
CDR3 DNA: TGTGCCAGCAGTTCCGTGGAGACCCAGTACTTC
CDR3 protein: CASSSVETQYF

V gene: TRBV7-2
J gene: TRBJ1-2
clone size: -
D gene: -
CDR3 DNA: TGTGCCAGCAGCTTTAAGCCTAACTATGGCTACACCTTC
CDR3 protein: CASSFKPNYGYTF

V gene: TRBV4-1
J gene: TRBJ2-5
clone size: -
D gene: TRBD2
CDR3 DNA: TGCGCCAGCAGCCAAGCGACTCTCTACGCTTGGCGGGGGGGCCAAGAGACCCAGTACTTC
CDR3 protein: CASSQATLYAWRGGQETQYF

V gene: TRBV10-1
J gene: TRBJ2-7
clone size: -
D gene: -
CDR3 DNA: TGCGCCAGCAATAAGGGACTGCGAATCGGCGACGAGCAGTACTTC
CDR3 protein: CASNKGLRIGDEQYF

V gene: TRBV7-9
J gene: TRBJ1-3
clone size: -
D gene: -
CDR3 DNA: TGTGCCAGCAGCTTAGCTCCGTCCTCTGGAAACACCATATATTTT
CDR3 protein: CASSLAPSSGNTIYF

V gene: TRBV18
J gene: TRBJ1-1
clone size: -
D gene: -
CDR3 DNA: TGTGCCAGCTCACACCATGGGGGCCAGGAGAACACTGAAGCTTTCTTT
CDR3 protein: CASSHHGGQENTEAFF

V gene: TRBV24-1
J gene: TRBJ2-2
clone size: once
D gene: -
CDR3 DNA: TGTGCCACCAGTGATTTGCAACTGAACACCGGGGAGCTGTTTTTT
CDR3 protein: CATSDLQLNTGELFF

V gene: TRBV2
J gene: TRBJ1-4
clone size: -
D gene: -
CDR3 DNA: TGTGCCAGCCGAGCCAGGGCCGCCTGGGGTTCTAATGAAAAACTGTTTTTT
CDR3 protein: CASRARAAWGSNEKLFF

V gene: TRBV19
J gene: TRBJ2-3
clone size: -
D gene: -
CDR3 DNA: TGTGCCAGTAGTAGCGTGGCAGCGGGCACAGATACGCAGTATTTT
CDR3 protein: CASSSVAAGTDTQYF

V gene: TRBV9
J gene: TRBJ2-7
clone size: -
D gene: -
CDR3 DNA: TGTGCCAGCAGCGTAGCCCCGTGGGACAACTACGAGCAGTACTTC
CDR3 protein: CASSVAPWDNYEQYF

V gene: TRBV30
J gene: TRBJ1-6
clone size: -
D gene: -
CDR3 DNA: TGTGCCTGGAGTGTATTCGGAGCCGGGAATAATTCACCCCTCCACTTT
CDR3 protein: CAWSVFGAGNNSPLHF

V gene: TRBV6-4
J gene: TRBJ2-3
clone size: -
D gene: TRBD2
CDR3 DNA: TGTGCCAGCAGTGATAGCGGGGGGGCCACAGATACGCAGTATTTT
CDR3 protein: CASSDSGGATDTQYF

V gene: TRBV7-8
J gene: TRBJ2-2
clone size: -
D gene: -
CDR3 DNA: TGTGCCAGCAGCTTAGAATTAGCCTCCGGGGAGCTGTTTTTT
CDR3 protein: CASSLELASGELFF

V gene: TRBV25-1
J gene: TRBJ2-5
clone size: -
D gene: -
CDR3 DNA: TGTGCCAGCAGTTCCGGGATGAAGACCCAGTACTTC
CDR3 protein: CASSSGMKTQYF

V gene: TRBV5-1
J gene: TRBJ1-2
clone size: -
D gene: -
CDR3 DNA: TGCGCCAGCAGCTTGTTTGCGGGCTATGGCTACACCTTC
CDR3 protein: CASSLFAGYGYTF

V gene: TRBV5-1
J gene: TRBJ2-5
clone size: -
D gene: TRBD2
CDR3 DNA: TGCGCCAGCCGACTGGGGGGGCAAGAGACCCAGTACTTC
CDR3 protein: CASRLGGQETQYF

V gene: TRBV25-1
J gene: TRBJ1-2
clone size: -
D gene: -
CDR3 DNA: TGTGCCAGCAGTGAAAGAGGGTTTGGCTACACCTTC
CDR3 protein: CASSERGFGYTF

V gene: TRBV5-1
J gene: TRBJ2-3
clone size: -
D gene: -
CDR3 DNA: TGCGCCAGCAGCTTGGCCACTGCCACAGATACGCAGTATTTT
CDR3 protein: CASSLATATDTQYF

V gene: TRBV7-9
J gene: TRBJ2-1
clone size: many
D gene: TRBD2
CDR3 DNA: TGTGCCAGCAGCTTCGTACCGGGACTAGAAATTGGTGAGCAGTTCTTC
CDR3 protein: CASSFVPGLEIGEQFF

V gene: TRBV5-1
J gene: TRBJ1-1
clone size: once
D gene: TRBD1
CDR3 DNA: TGCGCCAGCAGCTTGGCTAACAGGGGGCTGGAAGCTTTCTTT
CDR3 protein: CASSLANRGLEAFF

V gene: TRBV30
J gene: TRBJ1-1
clone size: few
D gene: TRBD1
CDR3 DNA: TGTGCCTGGAATACTTTGGGACAGGGGGAAGCTGAAGCTTTCTTT
CDR3 protein: CAWNTLGQGEAEAFF

V gene: TRBV19
J gene: TRBJ2-3
clone size: -
D gene: TRBD2
CDR3 DNA: TGTGCCAGTAGTATTGGCGCGGGGGGCACAGATACGCAGTATTTT
CDR3 protein: CASSIGAGGTDTQYF

V gene: TRBV25-1
J gene: TRBJ2-5
clone size: few
D gene: TRBD1
CDR3 DNA: TGTGCCAGCCAGACAGGGGTAGGGGAGACCCAGTACTTC
CDR3 protein: CASQTGVGETQYF

V gene: TRBV3-1/TRBV3-2
J gene: TRBJ2-5
clone size: -
D gene: TRBD2
CDR3 DNA: TGTGCCAGCAGCCAAGAAGCAGCGGGGGGGCTAGAGACCCAGTACTTC
CDR3 protein: CASSQEAAGGLETQYF

V gene: TRBV9
J gene: TRBJ2-1
clone size: -
D gene: -
CDR3 DNA: TGTGCCAGCAGCGTAAACTCCCCCCCGTACAATGAGCAGTTCTTC
CDR3 protein: CASSVNSPPYNEQFF

V gene: TRBV19
J gene: TRBJ1-5
clone size: once
D gene: -
CDR3 DNA: TGTGCCAGTAGTGGACGACAGGTTAATCAGCCCCAGCATTTT
CDR3 protein: CASSGRQVNQPQHF

V gene: TRBV4-1
J gene: TRBJ2-5
clone size: -
D gene: -
CDR3 DNA: TGCGCCAGCAGCCAAGTCGCGGTTATAGAGACCCAGTACTTC
CDR3 protein: CASSQVAVIETQYF

V gene: TRBV7-9
J gene: TRBJ1-1
clone size: -
D gene: -
CDR3 DNA: TGTGCCAGCAGCTTCTACGCAGGGATGAACACTGAAGCTTTCTTT
CDR3 protein: CASSFYAGMNTEAFF

V gene: TRBV19
J gene: TRBJ2-5
clone size: -
D gene: -
CDR3 DNA: TGTGCCAGTAGTATCGGCAGGTACCAAGAGACCCAGTACTTC
CDR3 protein: CASSIGRYQETQYF

V gene: TRBV30
J gene: TRBJ2-7
clone size: -
D gene: -
CDR3 DNA: TGTGCCTGGAGCGCCGGGGTAAACTACGAGCAGTACTTC
CDR3 protein: CAWSAGVNYEQYF

V gene: TRBV6-5
J gene: TRBJ2-1
clone size: -
D gene: TRBD1
CDR3 DNA: TGTGCCAGCAGAACGGGACAGGGTGCCTATGAGCAGTTCTTC
CDR3 protein: CASRTGQGAYEQFF

V gene: TRBV12-3/TRBV12-4
J gene: TRBJ2-7
clone size: -
D gene: -
CDR3 DNA: TGTGCCAGCAGTTTCGGTCCTTCCTACGAGCAGTACTTC
CDR3 protein: CASSFGPSYEQYF

V gene: TRBV9
J gene: TRBJ2-5
clone size: few
D gene: -
CDR3 DNA: TGTGCCAGCAGCGTACCAGGGATAGAGACCCAGTACTTC
CDR3 protein: CASSVPGIETQYF